One sample yielded the 3 T cell receptor beta chains listed below, sequenced in a study of cytomegalovirus exposure and HLA in healthy donors. Assay: immunoSEQ multiplex PCR; the TCRdb copy retains only in-frame clones and omits some. This repertoire shows approximately 220,000 clones, roughly 89% found once; its top ten account for less than 3%. Input material: PBMCs. These receptor sequences come from a man aged 18 to 29 in good health and CMV-seronegative.

This chain links TRBV15 with TRBJ1-5, with TRBD1 identical over 7 bases. The germline V gene encodes CDR1 LNHNV and CDR2 YYDKDF (reference sequence). The CDR3 is 16 residues long. V was pared by 4 bases and J by 1 base, with 7 bases of the junction left unmatched. Here the CDR3 DNA reads TGTGCCACCAGCAAGTTACAGGGGTCGAGCAATCAGCCCCAGCATTTT. Encoded protein: CATSKLQGSSNQPQHF.

As DNA, the CDR3 is TGTGCCAGCTCTCGGACGGCGGGAATCACAGATACGCAGTATTTT. As protein: CASSRTAGITDTQYF. J is TRBJ2-3 and V is TRBV6-4; TRBD2 might be the D (6 bases). Per germline, CDR1 MRHNA and CDR2 SNTAGT. V lost 8 bases to trimming and J lost 2 bases, with 17 bases between them. The CDR3 has 15 residues.

This sequence joins TRBV9 and TRBJ2-7; 15 nucleotides agree with TRBD2. Germline-derived CDR1 and CDR2 are SGDLS and YYNGEE. Trimming cost V 4 bases and J 0 bases; bases outside gene matches: 8. The CDR3 has 18 amino acids. The CDR3, as DNA: TGTGCCAGCAGCCGGGGACTAGCGGGAGGCGAGAGCTCCTACGAGCAGTACTTC. Its protein is CASSRGLAGGESSYEQYF.